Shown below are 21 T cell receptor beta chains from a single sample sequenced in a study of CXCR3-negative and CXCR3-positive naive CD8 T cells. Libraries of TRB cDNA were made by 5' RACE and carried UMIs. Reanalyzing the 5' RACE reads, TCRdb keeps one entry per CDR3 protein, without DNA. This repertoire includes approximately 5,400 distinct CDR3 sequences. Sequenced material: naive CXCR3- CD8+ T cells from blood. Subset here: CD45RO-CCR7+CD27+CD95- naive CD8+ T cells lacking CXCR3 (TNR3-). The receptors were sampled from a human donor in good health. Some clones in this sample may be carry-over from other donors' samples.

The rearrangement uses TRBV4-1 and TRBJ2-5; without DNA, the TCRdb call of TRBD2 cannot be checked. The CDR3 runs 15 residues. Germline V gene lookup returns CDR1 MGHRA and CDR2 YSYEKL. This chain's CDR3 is CASSRLAAEGETKYF.

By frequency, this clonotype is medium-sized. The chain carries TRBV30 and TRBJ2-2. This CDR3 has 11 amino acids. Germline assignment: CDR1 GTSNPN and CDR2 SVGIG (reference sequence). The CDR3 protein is CAWSGSGELFF.

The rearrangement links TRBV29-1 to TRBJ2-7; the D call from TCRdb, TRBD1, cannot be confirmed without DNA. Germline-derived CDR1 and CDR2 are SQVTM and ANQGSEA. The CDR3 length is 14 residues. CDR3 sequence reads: CSVPGQGNSYEQYF.

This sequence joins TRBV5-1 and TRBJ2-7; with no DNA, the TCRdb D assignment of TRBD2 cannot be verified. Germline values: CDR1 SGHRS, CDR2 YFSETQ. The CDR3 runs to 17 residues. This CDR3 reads CASSSSSGTSGSYEQYF. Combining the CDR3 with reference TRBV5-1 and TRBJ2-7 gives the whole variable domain KAGVTQTPRYLIKTRGQQVTLSCSPISGHRSVSWYQQTPGQGLQFLFEYFSETQRNKGNFPGRFSGRQFSNSRSEMNVSTLELGDSALYLCASSSSSGTSGSYEQYFGPGTRLTVT.

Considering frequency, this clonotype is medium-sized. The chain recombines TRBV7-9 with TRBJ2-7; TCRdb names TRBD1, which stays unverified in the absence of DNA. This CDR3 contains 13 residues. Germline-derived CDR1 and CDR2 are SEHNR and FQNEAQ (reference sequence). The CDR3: CASTPGGWGEQYF.

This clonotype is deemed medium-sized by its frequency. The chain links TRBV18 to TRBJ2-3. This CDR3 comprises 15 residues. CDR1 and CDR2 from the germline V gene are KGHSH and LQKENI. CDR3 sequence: CASSPPEGDTDTQYF.

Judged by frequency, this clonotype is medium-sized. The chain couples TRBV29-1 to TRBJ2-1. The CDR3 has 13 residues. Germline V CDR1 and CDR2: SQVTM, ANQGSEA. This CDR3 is CSQSNGPYNEQFF.

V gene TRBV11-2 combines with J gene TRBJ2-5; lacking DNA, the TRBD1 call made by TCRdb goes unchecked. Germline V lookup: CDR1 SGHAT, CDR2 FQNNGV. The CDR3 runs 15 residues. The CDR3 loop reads CASSPGQGYQETQYF.

CDR3 region: CSVERTGRSGNTIYF. The chain has TRBV29-1 and TRBJ1-3; TCRdb calls TRBD1, which cannot be checked without DNA. Germline-derived CDR1 and CDR2 are SQVTM and ANQGSEA. The CDR3 is 15 residues long.

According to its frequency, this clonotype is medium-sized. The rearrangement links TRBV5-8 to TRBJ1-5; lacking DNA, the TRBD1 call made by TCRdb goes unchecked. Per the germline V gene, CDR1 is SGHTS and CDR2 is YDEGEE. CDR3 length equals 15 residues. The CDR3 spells CASSWERGGNQPQHF. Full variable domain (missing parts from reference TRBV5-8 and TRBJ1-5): EAGVTQSPTHLIKTRGQQATLRCSPISGHTSVYWYQQALGLGLQFLLWYDEGEERNRGNFPPRFSGRQFPNYSSELNVNALELEDSALYLCASSWERGGNQPQHFGDGTRLSIL.

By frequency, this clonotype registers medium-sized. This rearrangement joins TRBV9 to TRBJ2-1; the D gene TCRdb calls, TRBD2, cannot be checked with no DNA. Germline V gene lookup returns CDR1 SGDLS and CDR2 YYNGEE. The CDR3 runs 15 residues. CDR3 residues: CASRSGTSGGNEQFF.

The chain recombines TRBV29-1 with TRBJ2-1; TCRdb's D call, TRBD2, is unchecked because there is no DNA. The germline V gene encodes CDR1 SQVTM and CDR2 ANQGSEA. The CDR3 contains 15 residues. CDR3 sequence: CSVDRASGPYNEQFF.

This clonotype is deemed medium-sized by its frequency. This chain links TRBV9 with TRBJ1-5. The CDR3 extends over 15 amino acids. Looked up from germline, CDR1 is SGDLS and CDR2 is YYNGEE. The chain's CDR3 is CASSVGGSSNQPQHF. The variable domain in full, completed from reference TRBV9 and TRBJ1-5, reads DSGVTQTPKHLITATGQRVTLRCSPRSGDLSVYWYQQSLDQGLQFLIQYYNGEERAKGNILERFSAQQFPDLHSELNLSSLELGDSALYFCASSVGGSSNQPQHFGDGTRLSIL.

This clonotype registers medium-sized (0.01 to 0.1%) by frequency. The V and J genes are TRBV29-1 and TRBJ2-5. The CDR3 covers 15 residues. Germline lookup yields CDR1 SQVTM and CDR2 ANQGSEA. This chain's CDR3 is CSASGGIHIQETQYF.

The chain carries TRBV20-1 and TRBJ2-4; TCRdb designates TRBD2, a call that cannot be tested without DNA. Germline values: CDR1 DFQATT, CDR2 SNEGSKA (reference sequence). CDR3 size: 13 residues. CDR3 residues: CSARSGNKNIQYF.

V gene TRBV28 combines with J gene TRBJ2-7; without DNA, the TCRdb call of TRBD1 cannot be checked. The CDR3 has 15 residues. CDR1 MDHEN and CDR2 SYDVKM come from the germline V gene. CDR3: CASSPVSTRPYEQYF.

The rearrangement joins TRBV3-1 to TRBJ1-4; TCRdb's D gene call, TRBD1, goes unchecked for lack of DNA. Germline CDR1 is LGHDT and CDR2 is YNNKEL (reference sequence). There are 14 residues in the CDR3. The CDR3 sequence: CASSQQGTNEKLFF. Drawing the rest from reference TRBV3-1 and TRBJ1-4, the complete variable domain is DTAVSQTPKYLVTQMGNDKSIKCEQNLGHDTMYWYKQDSKKFLKIMFSYNNKELIINETVPNRFSPKSPDKAHLNLHINSLELGDSAVYFCASSQQGTNEKLFFGSGTQLSVL.

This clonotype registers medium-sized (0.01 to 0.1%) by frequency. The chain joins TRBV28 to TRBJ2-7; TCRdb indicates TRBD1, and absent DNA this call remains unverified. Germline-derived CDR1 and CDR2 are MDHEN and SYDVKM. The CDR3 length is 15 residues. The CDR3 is CASSPLTGSAYEQYF.

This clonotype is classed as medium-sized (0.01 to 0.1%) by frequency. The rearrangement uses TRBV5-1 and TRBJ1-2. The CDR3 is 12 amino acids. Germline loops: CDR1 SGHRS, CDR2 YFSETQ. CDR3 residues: CASSFRGKGYTF.

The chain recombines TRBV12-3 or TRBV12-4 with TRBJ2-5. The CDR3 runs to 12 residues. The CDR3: CASSPSPETQYF.

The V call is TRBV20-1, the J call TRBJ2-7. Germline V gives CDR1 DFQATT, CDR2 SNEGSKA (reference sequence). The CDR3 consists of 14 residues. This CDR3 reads CSARFLPKSYEQYF.